These T cell receptor beta chains were read from a single sample in a study of blood T cells in healthy people across ages. TCRdb used MiXCR to reprocess the 5' RACE reads, holding one entry per CDR3 protein. The table has approximately 800,000 distinct CDR3 sequences, less than 60% seen once. Sequencing input: blood. Receptor source: a man older than 75 in good health. Both conserved end residues are part of each CDR3. D genes are given only for firm matches. Part of the rows lack a size; the others show once, few, many or a class for expanded clones.

clone_size j_call v_call d_call cdr3_aa cdr3_nt
NA TRBJ1-5 TRBV4-2 NA CASSQDGGADSNQPQHF TGTGCCAGCAGCCAAGATGGGGGGGCCGATAGCAATCAGCCCCAGCATTTT
once TRBJ2-7 TRBV20-1 NA CSARDRESCEQYF TGCAGTGCTAGAGACAGGGAATCATGCGAGCAGTACTTC
NA TRBJ2-3 TRBV27 NA CASSFRRLDTQYF TGTGCCAGCAGTTTCCGCAGACTGGATACGCAGTATTTT
once TRBJ2-3 TRBV30 NA CAWSPKGVGARTGTDTQYF TGTGCCTGGAGTCCCAAGGGCGTGGGGGCTCGAACTGGCACAGATACGCAGTATTTT
NA TRBJ1-1 TRBV5-6 NA CASIRLRGTEAFF TGTGCCAGCATCCGATTAAGGGGCACTGAAGCTTTCTTT
NA TRBJ2-1 TRBV11-1 TRBD2 CASSLRTSSEQFF TGTGCCAGCAGCTTAAGGACTAGTAGCGAGCAGTTCTTC
NA TRBJ2-7 TRBV28 NA CASSLGVGREQYF TGTGCCAGCAGTTTAGGGGTGGGTCGCGAGCAGTACTTC
NA TRBJ2-5 TRBV18 TRBD1 CASSPRTGNQETQYF TGTGCCAGCTCACCACGGACAGGGAACCAAGAGACCCAGTACTTC
NA TRBJ1-2 TRBV18 NA CASHRGPNYGYTF TGTGCCAGTCATCGTGGTCCTAACTATGGCTACACCTTC
once TRBJ2-7 TRBV25-1 TRBD1 CASSEYRGHSYEQYF TGTGCCAGCAGTGAATACAGGGGGCATTCCTACGAGCAGTACTTC
NA TRBJ2-3 TRBV28 NA CASGTWDNTQYF TGTGCCAGCGGGACATGGGACAATACGCAGTATTTT
few TRBJ1-5 TRBV6-5 TRBD1 CASTSRQGGNQPQHF TGTGCCAGCACCTCGAGACAGGGCGGCAATCAGCCCCAGCATTTT
few TRBJ2-1 TRBV29-1 TRBD2 CSVGAGSGNEQFF TGCAGCGTTGGAGCGGGGAGCGGCAATGAGCAGTTCTTC
NA TRBJ2-1 TRBV29-1 TRBD2 CSVGETSGSGEQFF TGCAGCGTTGGTGAGACTAGCGGGAGTGGTGAGCAGTTCTTC
few TRBJ2-3 TRBV4-3 NA CASSQDLQRSTDTQYF TGCGCCAGCAGCCAAGATCTCCAGCGGAGCACAGATACGCAGTATTTT
many TRBJ1-5 TRBV5-1 NA CASSLYGSGNQPQHF TGCGCCAGCAGCTTGTACGGGAGCGGCAATCAGCCCCAGCATTTT
NA TRBJ2-7 TRBV20-1 NA CSARDRTGAAVYEQYF TGCAGTGCTAGAGATCGAACAGGTGCAGCGGTCTACGAGCAGTACTTC
once TRBJ2-7 TRBV7-9 NA CASSARDAIYEQYF TGTGCCAGCAGCGCCCGGGACGCCATCTACGAGCAGTACTTC